One and the same sample provided the 29 T cell receptor beta chains below, sequenced in a study of read filtering for tumor transcriptome and immune sequencing. From 350 to 500 ng of RNA, a library with molecular barcoded alpha/delta and beta/gamma adaptors was made. From the reads, TCRdb called clonotypes with MiXCR, one entry per CDR3 protein. The sample gives approximately 6,200 distinct CDR3 sequences, around 20% of which show up once; roughly 25% is in the top ten. The sequencing input was a population of CD138-negative cells sorted from bone marrow. The receptors here all came from a donor at least 40 years old with multiple myeloma.

There are many counts of this clonotype. The chain joins TRBV29-1 to TRBJ2-1; 14 bases are a match to TRBD2. This CDR3 spans 13 amino acids. V lost 7 bases, J lost 8 bases, and 4 bases stayed unmatched. CDR1 SQVTM and CDR2 ANQGSEA come from the germline V gene. CDR3 protein: CSERTSGRYEQFF. In DNA form, the CDR3 reads TGCAGCGAAAGGACTAGCGGGAGGTATGAGCAGTTCTTC.

This clonotype has at least ten counts. V is TRBV29-1 and J is TRBJ2-1; TRBD1 matches at 7 bases. Germline V CDR1 and CDR2: SQVTM, ANQGSEA. CDR3 size: 15 residues. V was pared by 5 bases and J by 5 bases, with 12 bases of the junction left unmatched. The CDR3 loop is CSVPRGQASNNEQFF. Written as DNA, the CDR3 is TGCAGCGTTCCTAGGGGGCAGGCATCTAACAATGAGCAGTTCTTC.

This clonotype has at least ten counts. The V gene is TRBV3-1, the J gene TRBJ2-5; no clear D. V lost 8 bases to trimming and J lost 2 bases, with 12 bases between them. The CDR3 length is 13 residues. Germline V gene sequence: CDR1 LGHDT, CDR2 YNNKEL (reference sequence). The CDR3 DNA is TGTGCCAGCGGGCCTGGACCTCAAGAGACCCAGTACTTC. Translation gives CASGPGPQETQYF.

This clonotype qualifies as medium-sized. The chain links TRBV29-1 to TRBJ1-1, with 9 bases fitting TRBD1. V trimming: 4 bases; J trimming: 3 bases; junction bases outside the gene matches: 6. The CDR3 consists of 14 residues. In germline, CDR1 is SQVTM, CDR2 ANQGSEA. Here the CDR3 reads CSVGPGQGYTEAFF. For the CDR3, the DNA is TGCAGCGTTGGGCCGGGACAGGGCTACACTGAAGCTTTCTTT.

To note about this clonotype: This may arise from a read error, as a much more abundant clone is one base away. In nucleotides, the CDR3 is TGTGCCACCAGCAGAGATCGGGGCAGCTCTGGAAACACCATATATTTT. Protein sequence: CATSRDRGSSGNTIYF. The chain is built from TRBV15 and TRBJ1-3; the D gene is possibly TRBD1 (5 bases). Germline values: CDR1 LNHNV, CDR2 YYDKDF (reference sequence). The V end lost 0 bases, the J end lost 0 bases, and 9 bases lay between the germline ends. This CDR3 contains 16 residues.

As for this clonotype: One end of the junction fails to match germline, which may point to a read error. CDR3 protein: CASSIGFGFYEHYF. As DNA, the CDR3 is TGTGCCAGTAGTATAGGATTTGGATTCTACGAGCACTACTTC. The chain uses TRBV19 and TRBJ2-7; no clear D gene. The CDR3 is 14 amino acids. The germline gives CDR1 LNHDA, CDR2 SQIVND (reference sequence).

The sample holds many counts of this clonotype. The chain uses TRBV6-2 or TRBV6-3 and TRBJ2-1, with unresolved D. Trimming removed 6 bases at V and 4 bases at J, with 4 bases between. This CDR3 region has 11 residues. Germline CDR1 reads MNHEY; CDR2 reads SVGEGT. The chain's CDR3 is CASSQYNEQFF. For the CDR3, the DNA is TGTGCCAGCAGCCAATACAATGAGCAGTTCTTC.

This clonotype has at least ten counts. The chain links TRBV6-6 to TRBJ1-5; 8 bases agree with TRBD1. Germline V CDR1 and CDR2: MNHNY, SVGAGI (reference sequence). The V and J ends lost 0 bases and 7 bases, in that order; junction bases with no gene match: 8. The CDR3 spans 16 residues. The CDR3 nucleotides read TGTGCCAGCAGTTACTCGACTCCACAGGGGGAACAGCCCCAGCATTTT. Its protein product is CASSYSTPQGEQPQHF.

At least ten counts were recorded for this clonotype. The chain employs TRBV5-1 and TRBJ2-7; 7 positions agree with TRBD1. J gave up 0 bases and V 3 bases, and 6 bases lay outside the gene matches. The CDR3 loop spans 15 amino acids. Germline CDR1 is SGHRS and CDR2 is YFSETQ. The CDR3 spells CASSSQGVSSYEQYF. Written as DNA, the CDR3 is TGCGCCAGCAGCTCTCAGGGGGTTAGCTCCTACGAGCAGTACTTC.

By its share, this clonotype is medium-sized. The chain uses TRBV7-9 and TRBJ2-1; weak D call: TRBD1 (6 bases). The CDR3 has 15 residues. The V gene lost 5 bases and the J gene lost 3 bases, with 14 bases spanning the gap. CDR1 and CDR2 from the germline V gene are SEHNR and FQNEAQ (reference sequence). CDR3 region: CASSPAGTIYNEQFF. CDR3 in DNA: TGTGCCAGCAGCCCAGCCGGGACAATCTACAATGAGCAGTTCTTC.

Ten or more counts support this clonotype. The CDR3 region is CASSIAPAGTAGTQYF. The CDR3 nucleotides read TGTGCCAGTAGTATAGCCCCCGCCGGGACAGCGGGGACCCAGTACTTC. J is TRBJ2-5 and V is TRBV19, with TRBD1 as a possible D gene (7 bases). Trimming took off 1 base at V and 7 bases at J, with 19 bases between the two ends. The CDR3 is made up of 16 amino acids. Germline V CDR1 and CDR2: LNHDA, SQIVND (reference sequence).

By share, this clonotype ranks as medium-sized. The genes are TRBV6-1 and TRBJ2-4; no firm D call. CDR3 length: 14 amino acids. V was pared by 2 bases and J by 0 bases, with 5 bases between. Germline V gene lookup returns CDR1 MNHNS and CDR2 SASEGT. The DNA of the CDR3 is TGTGCCAGCAGTGAAAGCATAGCCAAAAACATTCAGTACTTC. Amino acids: CASSESIAKNIQYF.

By frequency in the sample, this clonotype is medium-sized (0.01 to 0.1%). The CDR3 coding sequence is TGTGCCAGCAGCTCGGGAACCGGGGAGCTGTTTTTT. Protein: CASSSGTGELFF. This chain uses TRBV9 with TRBJ2-2; D is possibly TRBD2 (5 bases). The length of the CDR3 is 12 residues. Deletions cut 4 bases from V and 5 bases from J, with 6 bases between. Germline V CDR1 and CDR2: SGDLS, YYNGEE.

This clonotype was picked up many times. This sequence joins TRBV4-2 and TRBJ2-1; D is perhaps TRBD2 (5 bases). The germline CDR1 and CDR2 sequences are LGHNA and YNFKEQ. Trimming left V 0 bases short and J 2 bases short, with 14 bases between. The CDR3 extends over 17 amino acids. CDR3 sequence reads: CASSQDSVLAAYNEQFF. In nucleotides, the CDR3 is TGTGCCAGCAGCCAAGATAGCGTGCTAGCCGCCTACAATGAGCAGTTCTTC.

The chain is built from TRBV12-3 or TRBV12-4 and TRBJ1-1; D ambiguous. The CDR3 has 13 residues. V lost 7 bases to trimming and J lost 1 base, with 10 bases between them. CDR3 DNA: TGTGCCAGCACCCTGGAGGGGAACACTGAAGCTTTCTTT. Translating gives CASTLEGNTEAFF.

At least ten counts were recorded for this clonotype. This chain links TRBV2 with TRBJ2-1, with 8 bases lining up with TRBD1. Trimming removed 7 bases from V and 1 base from J; junction bases left unmatched: 15. CDR3 length equals 18 residues. Germline values: CDR1 SNHLY, CDR2 FYNNEI. CDR3 DNA sequence: TGTGCCAGCACCGAGGACAGGGTCTTCCCTGAATCCTACAATGAGCAGTTCTTC. It specifies CASTEDRVFPESYNEQFF.

By sample share, this clonotype is medium-sized. The chain carries TRBV4-2 and TRBJ2-1; 7 bases are shared with TRBD2. The CDR3 extends over 17 amino acids. V was clipped by 0 bases and J by 5 bases; unmatched bases: 10. CDR1 and CDR2 from the germline V gene are LGHNA and YNFKEQ. Written as DNA, the CDR3 is TGTGCCAGCAGCCAAGATTTGAGGCGGGAGCATAACAATGAGCAGTTCTTC. Its protein is CASSQDLRREHNNEQFF.

This clonotype was detected ten times or more. The chain joins TRBV3-1 to TRBJ1-1; D unresolved. V gave up 1 base and J gave up 0 bases, with 6 bases separating them. Germline CDR1 LGHDT, CDR2 YNNKEL (reference sequence). The CDR3 has 14 residues. The CDR3 loop is CASSQAGMNTEAFF. The CDR3 nucleotides are TGTGCCAGCAGCCAAGCTGGGATGAACACTGAAGCTTTCTTT.

This clonotype was seen many times. The chain joins TRBV19 to TRBJ2-1; no reliable D call. CDR1 and CDR2 (germline): LNHDA, SQIVND (reference sequence). The CDR3 covers 13 residues. Between the trimmed V and J ends, which lost 3 bases and 4 bases, there was a span of 7 bases. The CDR3 protein is CASSMGFYNEQFF. The CDR3 region has the DNA TGTGCCAGTAGTATGGGCTTTTACAATGAGCAGTTCTTC.

Comments on this clonotype: Compared with germline, one end of the junction differs, possibly owing to a read error. The CDR3 nucleotides read TGTGCCAGCCGTTTGGGACTAGCGGGAGGAGGAGATGCGCAGTATTTT. This translates into CASRLGLAGGGDAQYF. The genes are TRBV27 and TRBJ2-3, with TRBD2 matching 15 bases. From germline, CDR1 is MNHEY and CDR2 SMNVEV (reference sequence). CDR3 length: 16 amino acids.

This clonotype showed up many times. This chain uses TRBV9 with TRBJ1-1, with no clear D. V was trimmed by 0 bases and J by 1 base, leaving 7 bases between them. CDR1 SGDLS and CDR2 YYNGEE come from the germline V gene. The CDR3 has 14 residues. The CDR3 DNA reads TGTGCCAGCAGCGTAGAGGGTTGGAACACTGAAGCTTTCTTT. It specifies CASSVEGWNTEAFF.

V gene TRBV20-1 combines with J gene TRBJ2-2; 7 bases are a match to TRBD1. Germline V gene sequence: CDR1 DFQATT, CDR2 SNEGSKA (reference sequence). The CDR3 consists of 14 residues. The junction had 7 bases not matched to a gene; V was cut back by 4 bases and J by 5 bases. The CDR3 protein is CSAKKGGSTGELFF. As DNA, the CDR3 is TGCAGTGCTAAGAAAGGGGGCTCGACCGGGGAGCTGTTTTTT.

By its share, this clonotype is large. J is TRBJ2-1 and V is TRBV7-9; D gene ambiguous. The CDR3 spans 11 residues. The germline V gene has CDR1 SEHNR and CDR2 FQNEAQ (reference sequence). V was cut by 5 bases and J by 5 bases, with 4 bases left in between. The CDR3 spells CASSPDNEQFF. CDR3 nucleotides: TGTGCCAGCAGCCCGGACAATGAGCAGTTCTTC.

Judged by abundance, this clonotype is medium-sized (0.01 to 0.1%). The chain links TRBV7-2 to TRBJ1-1, with D possibly being TRBD1 (6 bases). Germline CDR1 is SGHTA and CDR2 is FQGNSA. Trimming took 5 bases from V and 5 from J, leaving 15 bases between them. This CDR3 spans 14 amino acids. The CDR3 is CASSPQGGYTEAFF. CDR3 DNA: TGTGCCAGCAGCCCCCAAGGGGGGTATACTGAAGCTTTCTTT.

About this clonotype: A read error is likely here: a far larger clone is one base away. The V and J genes are TRBV7-3 and TRBJ1-6; 8 nucleotides align to TRBD1. The J call may be wrong; the DNA end is better matched by TRBJ1-1. The CDR3 extends over 15 amino acids. Per germline, CDR1 SGHTA and CDR2 FQGTGA. CDR3 nucleotide sequence: TGTGCCAGCAGCCCCCGAGGACAGGGCTCCGCTGAAGCTTTCTTT. Protein product: CASSPRGQGSAEAFF.

By its share, this clonotype is medium-sized. The junction departs from the called germline gene at one end, perhaps through a read error. The rearrangement links TRBV11-2 to TRBJ2-1; the match to TRBD2 covers 10 bases. Germline V gives CDR1 SGHAT, CDR2 FQNNGV. This CDR3 comprises 15 residues. CDR3 coding DNA: TGTGCCAGCAGCGTTAGCGGGAGGATCTACGATGAGCAGTTCTTC. Translating gives CASSVSGRIYDEQFF.

This clonotype counts as medium-sized. The chain links TRBV2 to TRBJ2-7; D might be TRBD1 (6 bases). Germline values: CDR1 SNHLY, CDR2 FYNNEI. Trimming left V 5 bases short and J 7 bases short, with 9 bases between. This CDR3 comprises 11 residues. The CDR3 region is CASSWDKEQYF. DNA of the CDR3: TGTGCCAGCAGTTGGGACAAAGAGCAGTACTTC. Complete variable domain (other parts from reference TRBV2 and TRBJ2-7): EPEVTQTPSHQVTQMGQEVILRCVPISNHLYFYWYRQILGQKVEFLVSFYNNEISEKSEIFDDQFSVERPDGSNFTLKIRSTKLEDSAMYFCASSWDKEQYFGPGTRLTVT.

This clonotype was recorded at least ten times. CDR3 sequence reads: CASSPRAEYEQYF. In nucleotides, the CDR3 is TGTGCCAGCAGCCCCAGGGCAGAGTACGAGCAGTACTTC. This chain links TRBV7-8 with TRBJ2-7, with D perhaps matching TRBD1 (5 bases). Trimming left V 5 bases short and J 4 bases short, with 12 bases between. This CDR3 spans 13 amino acids. CDR1 and CDR2 from the germline V gene are SGHVS and FQNEAQ.

There are a few counts of this clonotype. The gene calls are TRBV3-1 and TRBJ2-7; no firm D call. Germline loops: CDR1 LGHDT, CDR2 YNNKEL (reference sequence). V lost 0 bases and J lost 3, with 12 bases in between. CDR3 length equals 15 residues. CDR3 residues: CASSQDRAGFYEQYF. The CDR3 DNA reads TGTGCCAGCAGCCAAGATCGGGCTGGGTTCTACGAGCAGTACTTC.